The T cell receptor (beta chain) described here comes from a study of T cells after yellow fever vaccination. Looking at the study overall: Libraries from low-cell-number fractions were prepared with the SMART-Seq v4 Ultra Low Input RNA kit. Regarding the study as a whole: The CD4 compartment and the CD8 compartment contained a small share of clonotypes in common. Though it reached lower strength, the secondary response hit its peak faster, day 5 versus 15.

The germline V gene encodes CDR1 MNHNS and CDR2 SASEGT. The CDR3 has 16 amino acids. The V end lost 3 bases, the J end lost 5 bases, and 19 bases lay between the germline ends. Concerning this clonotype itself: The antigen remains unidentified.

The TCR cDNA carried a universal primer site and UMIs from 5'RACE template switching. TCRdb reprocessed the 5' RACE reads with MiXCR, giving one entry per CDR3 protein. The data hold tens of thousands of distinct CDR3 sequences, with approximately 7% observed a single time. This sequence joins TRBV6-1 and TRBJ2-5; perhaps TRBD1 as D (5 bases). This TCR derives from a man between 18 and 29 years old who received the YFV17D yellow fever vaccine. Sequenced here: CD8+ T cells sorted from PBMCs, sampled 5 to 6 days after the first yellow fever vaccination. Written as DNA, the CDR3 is TGTGCCAGCAGTGATGGCCCAAGGGGCGATGGGGAGACCCAGTACTTC. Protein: CASSDGPRGDGETQYF.